This T cell receptor beta chain was documented in a study of blood T cell repertoires in COVID-19. Looking at the study overall: Sources were T cells, B-cell-depleted T cells, or PBMCs; the material itself was cDNA or gDNA.

Generated by immunoSEQ multiplex PCR, the TCRdb table keeps only in-frame clones and is missing some. The sample holds 120,000 to 150,000 clones, approximately 85% seen once. The receptor was isolated from a woman aged 60-75 years with COVID-19, enrolled during active disease. Sequencing input: peripheral blood.

CDR3 nucleotide sequence: TGTGCCAGCAGTTACTCGATGAAGCCTTATGGCTACACCTTC. The encoded protein is CASSYSMKPYGYTF. The chain recombines TRBV6-5 with TRBJ1-2, with D uncertain. The V gene lost 0 bases and the J gene lost 5 bases, with 10 bases spanning the gap. This CDR3 spans 14 amino acids. Germline lookup yields CDR1 MNHEY and CDR2 SVGAGI.